Each of the 22 T cell receptor beta chains below was sequenced from the same sample in a study of human T cells and chemical hapten exposure. Noted time point: patch test 1, 2 weeks after DPC sensitization. Treatment in this sample: therapeutic diphenylcyclopropenone sensitization with weekly scalp DPC. TCRdb analysed the RACE reads with MiXCR anew, one entry per CDR3 protein. This sample has some 340,000 distinct CDR3 sequences; under 9% occur once, and the top ten carry around 8.4%. Sequencing was performed on whole blood, taken in connection with sensitization to the hapten diphenylcyclopropenone (DPC). All receptors come from a woman aged 18 to 35 with alopecia areata. Some clones in this sample may be carry-over from other donors' samples.

This clonotype was observed a few times. The chain has TRBV20-1 and TRBJ1-5, with a tentative D call TRBD1 (5 bases). Trimming removed 3 bases at V and 4 bases at J, with 13 bases between. The CDR3 runs 14 residues. CDR1 is DFQATT and CDR2 is SNEGSKA in the germline V gene (reference sequence). In nucleotides, the CDR3 is TGCAGTGCTAGCCTGGGAGGGGAGAATCAGCCCCAGCATTTT. This translates into CSASLGGENQPQHF.

The sample holds many counts of this clonotype. V gene TRBV7-6 combines with J gene TRBJ1-2, with D unresolved. The CDR3 runs 13 residues. In germline, CDR1 is SGHVS, CDR2 FNYEAQ. V dropped 1 base and J dropped 8 bases, with 11 bases sitting between them. The CDR3 reads CASSLGPFGGYTF. The CDR3 DNA is TGTGCCAGCAGCTTAGGGCCCTTCGGAGGCTACACCTTC.

The rearrangement links TRBV6-5 to TRBJ1-2, with 9 bases aligning to TRBD1. Trimming cost V 4 bases and J 2 bases; bases outside gene matches: 11. Germline CDR1 MNHEY, CDR2 SVGAGI. This CDR3 contains 17 residues. In DNA, the CDR3 is TGTGCCAGCAGTTTCTATATGGCCGGACAGGGGAACTATGGCTACACCTTC. This encodes CASSFYMAGQGNYGYTF.

This clonotype has just a few counts. The chain couples TRBV2 to TRBJ1-5; D is unresolved. CDR3 size: 13 residues. V shed 4 bases and J shed 8 bases, with 12 bases lying between them. The germline V gene has CDR1 SNHLY and CDR2 FYNNEI. DNA of the CDR3: TGTGCCAGCAGTGTGTCAGGCTGGGAGCCCCAGCATTTT. It codes for CASSVSGWEPQHF.

This clonotype was detected only a few times. The chain couples TRBV7-9 to TRBJ2-3; D ambiguous. V was shortened by 0 bases and J by 6 bases, with 13 bases between the two germline ends. Germline V lookup: CDR1 SEHNR, CDR2 FQNEAQ (reference sequence). CDR3 length: 15 residues. In DNA form, the CDR3 reads TGTGCCAGCAGCTTAGCCGGATACCTCACGGATACGCAGTATTTT. Encoded protein: CASSLAGYLTDTQYF.

This chain uses TRBV7-3 with TRBJ2-6, with D tentatively TRBD2 (5 bases). CDR1 is SGHTA, CDR2 FQGTGA, per germline. There are 16 residues in the CDR3. V was shortened by 3 bases and J by 1 base, with 10 bases between the two germline ends. CDR3 DNA: TGTGCCAGCAGCTTTAGACCGGGATCTGGGGCCAACGTCCTGACTTTC. Its translation: CASSFRPGSGANVLTF.

The chain uses TRBV7-9 and TRBJ1-6; unclear D gene. Trimming shortened V by 5 bases and J by 7 bases, and 15 bases separated the two germline ends. This CDR3 is built from 15 residues. From germline, CDR1 is SEHNR and CDR2 FQNEAQ (reference sequence). The CDR3 sequence is CASSAQSTANSPLHF. In DNA form, the CDR3 reads TGTGCCAGCAGCGCCCAGTCTACGGCGAATTCACCCCTCCACTTT.

The chain links TRBV12-3 or TRBV12-4 to TRBJ1-2, with D maybe TRBD1 (6 bases). Trimming stripped 5 bases from V and 4 bases from J, with 8 bases between. This CDR3 contains 12 residues. CDR3 residues: CASSGQRYGYTF. In DNA, the CDR3 is TGTGCCAGCAGTGGACAGCGCTATGGCTACACCTTC.

This clonotype was seen ten or more times. The genes are TRBV20-1 and TRBJ2-4; 8 nucleotides match TRBD2. Germline CDR1 and CDR2: DFQATT and SNEGSKA (reference sequence). This CDR3 is 16 amino acids long. Germline trimming cut 0 bases from V and 1 base from J; bases unmatched to any gene: 5. CDR3 bases: TGCAGTGCTAGAGATGCCCAGCGGGGGGCCAAAAACATTCAGTACTTC. Residues: CSARDAQRGAKNIQYF.

This clonotype was seen repeatedly, ten times or more. The chain recombines TRBV6-2 or TRBV6-3 with TRBJ2-7, with D unresolved. V lost 6 bases to trimming and J lost 3 bases, with 6 bases between them. The V gene's germline CDR1 is MNHEY and CDR2 SVGEGT. This CDR3 is 11 amino acids long. The CDR3: CASSPLYEQYF. DNA of the CDR3: TGTGCCAGCAGCCCTCTCTACGAGCAGTACTTC.

This clonotype was counted many times. The chain uses TRBV5-1 and TRBJ2-7; D is ambiguous. Trimming cost V 4 bases and J 3 bases, with 11 bases left between them. This CDR3 is built from 13 residues. Germline V lookup: CDR1 SGHRS, CDR2 YFSETQ. CDR3: CASSNRADYEQYF. The CDR3 bases are TGCGCCAGCAGCAACCGGGCCGACTACGAGCAGTACTTC.

The V call is TRBV5-4, the J call TRBJ2-3; 8 nucleotides align to TRBD2. The CDR3 runs to 16 residues. The germline V gene has CDR1 SGHNT and CDR2 YYREEE (reference sequence). Losses at the gene ends were 0 bases for V and 1 base for J; bases not matched to a gene: 4. The CDR3 loop is CASSLVLAGRTDTQYF. The CDR3 bases are TGTGCCAGCAGCTTGGTGCTAGCGGGTCGCACAGATACGCAGTATTTT. Combining the CDR3 with reference TRBV5-4 and TRBJ2-3 gives the whole variable domain ETGVTQSPTHLIKTRGQQVTLRCSSQSGHNTVSWYQQALGQGPQFIFQYYREEENGRGNFPPRFSGLQFPNYSSELNVNALELDDSALYLCASSLVLAGRTDTQYFGPGTRLTVL.

This clonotype appeared a few times. The V and J genes are TRBV6-5 and TRBJ1-2, with D unclear. With 4 bases removed from V and 8 bases from J, the gap between germline ends came to 14 bases. CDR1 and CDR2 from the germline V gene are MNHEY and SVGAGI. The CDR3 has 13 residues. This chain's CDR3 is CASSSRHTGGYTF. The CDR3 DNA sequence: TGTGCCAGCAGTTCCAGACATACCGGCGGCTACACCTTC.

This clonotype was seen a handful of times. The rearrangement uses TRBV15 and TRBJ1-5; the D gene is possibly TRBD1 (6 bases). Germline-derived CDR1 and CDR2 are LNHNV and YYDKDF (reference sequence). The CDR3 length is 16 residues. Deletions cut 5 bases from V and 4 bases from J, with 18 bases between. The CDR3 region is CATSRETGSGNQPQHF. The CDR3, as DNA: TGTGCCACCAGCCGTGAAACAGGGAGTGGAAATCAGCCCCAGCATTTT.

This chain links TRBV12-3 or TRBV12-4 with TRBJ1-2; tentatively, D is TRBD1 (6 bases). V was shortened by 5 bases and J by 4 bases, with 17 bases between the two germline ends. The CDR3 has 15 residues. CDR3 bases: TGTGCCAGCAGTAGAGGACAGAACGTTCGCTATGGCTACACCTTC. Protein product: CASSRGQNVRYGYTF.

Many counts were recorded for this clonotype. The chain joins TRBV28 to TRBJ2-7; TRBD2 is a possible D gene (6 bases). Trimming took off 4 bases at V and 2 bases at J, with 12 bases between the two ends. The germline V gene has CDR1 MDHEN and CDR2 SYDVKM. There are 14 residues in the CDR3. CDR3 in amino acids: CASSSGLLPYEQYF. CDR3 nucleotides: TGTGCCAGCAGTTCGGGACTCCTGCCCTACGAGCAGTACTTC.

The table lists this clonotype with many counts. The V call is TRBV3-1, the J call TRBJ2-1; D is perhaps TRBD1 or TRBD2 (6 bases each). Deletions cut 1 base from V and 2 bases from J, with 15 bases between. The CDR3 extends over 17 amino acids. In germline, CDR1 is LGHDT, CDR2 YNNKEL (reference sequence). The CDR3 bases are TGTGCCAGCAGCCAAGGAGGGTTGGGGGGCCCCTACAATGAGCAGTTCTTC. As protein: CASSQGGLGGPYNEQFF.

This clonotype was detected only a few times. The rearrangement links TRBV12-3 or TRBV12-4 to TRBJ1-6; maybe TRBD1 (5 bases). There are 16 residues in the CDR3. Trimming took 6 bases from V and 0 from J, leaving 12 bases between them. CDR3 DNA sequence: TGTGCCAGCAGGGGGACGGGGAGCTCCTATAATTCACCCCTCCACTTT. Translated, it gives CASRGTGSSYNSPLHF.

The genes are TRBV7-9 and TRBJ2-7; no clear D gene. This CDR3 region has 12 residues. Trimming took 5 bases from V and 4 from J, leaving 9 bases between them. Germline V gives CDR1 SEHNR, CDR2 FQNEAQ (reference sequence). CDR3 amino acids: CASSRADYEQYF. The CDR3 coding sequence is TGTGCCAGCAGCCGTGCAGATTACGAGCAGTACTTC.

This clonotype was found many times. The gene calls are TRBV6-2 or TRBV6-3 and TRBJ1-5, with D maybe TRBD1 (6 bases). V lost 6 bases, J lost 6 bases, and 12 bases lay in between. The CDR3 sequence is 13 residues long. Germline assignment: CDR1 MNHEY and CDR2 SVGEGT. CDR3 DNA: TGTGCCAGCAGCTCGGGGGGCGGTCAGCCCCAGCATTTT. Protein product: CASSSGGGQPQHF.

This clonotype came up a few times. This sequence joins TRBV5-5 and TRBJ2-7; a possible D gene is TRBD1 (6 bases). CDR1 is SGHKS, CDR2 YYEKEE, per germline (reference sequence). CDR3 length equals 18 residues. V lost 2 bases, J lost 0 bases, and 21 bases lay in between. The CDR3 loop reads CASSFWSLRQGNSYEQYF. For the CDR3, the DNA is TGTGCCAGCAGCTTTTGGTCCTTGCGGCAGGGGAACTCCTACGAGCAGTACTTC.

This clonotype was seen many times. The CDR3 DNA follows: TGTGCCAGTACCCTAAGATCCGATCAATCCTATGGCTACACCTTC. It specifies CASTLRSDQSYGYTF. This sequence joins TRBV19 and TRBJ1-2; D unresolved. V dropped 7 bases and J dropped 4 bases, with 19 bases sitting between them. This CDR3 contains 15 residues. The germline CDR1 and CDR2 sequences are LNHDA and SQIVND (reference sequence). The full variable domain, its missing parts supplied by reference TRBV19 and TRBJ1-2, is DGGITQSPKYLFRKEGQNVTLSCEQNLNHDAMYWYRQDPGQGLRLIYYSQIVNDFQKGDIAEGYSVSREKKESFPLTVTSAQKNPTAFYLCASTLRSDQSYGYTFGSGTRLTVV.